The rows below give T cell receptor beta chains drawn from one sample of a study of OX40 agonist ivuxolimab in advanced cancers. Sequencing used immunoSEQ multiplex PCR; TCRdb keeps in-frame clones, though not all of them. The sample includes 55,000 to 70,000 clones, about 87% of them seen just once. The starting material was CD4+ or CD8+ T cells sorted from blood, obtained in a trial of the OX40 agonist ivuxolimab. The receptors were sampled from an adult with an advanced solid tumor such as melanoma, head and neck, liver or kidney cancer. Both conserved end residues are part of each CDR3. The order of the fields is J gene, D gene, clone size, V gene, CDR3 protein, CDR3 DNA. D genes are given only for firm matches. Clone size is stated in some rows and not others, as once, few, many or a class when expanded.

TRBJ2-5 - - TRBV28 CASSYRTPPETQYF TGTGCCAGCAGTTACAGAACCCCTCCGGAGACCCAGTACTTC
TRBJ2-7 - - TRBV5-1 CASSPGAGSTYEQYF TGCGCCAGCAGCCCCGGGGCAGGGTCTACCTACGAGCAGTACTTC
TRBJ1-1 - - TRBV7-7 CASSLDVGTEAFF TGTGCTAGCAGCTTAGACGTGGGGACTGAAGCTTTCTTT
TRBJ2-3 TRBD1 - TRBV7-7 CASSLGTGMADTQYF TGTGCCAGCAGCTTAGGGACAGGGATGGCGGATACGCAGTATTTT
TRBJ2-3 TRBD2 - TRBV18 CASSPVRTSGSRSTDTQYF TGTGCCAGCTCCCCGGTGAGGACTAGCGGGTCGAGAAGCACAGATACGCAGTATTTT
TRBJ1-5 - - TRBV6-5 CASSPRPEVRQPQHF TGTGCCAGCAGTCCGCGGCCGGAGGTCCGTCAGCCCCAGCATTTT
TRBJ2-5 - - TRBV4-2 CASSQDRAMWAETQYF TGTGCCAGCAGCCAAGATAGAGCAATGTGGGCAGAGACCCAGTACTTC
TRBJ1-1 TRBD1 few TRBV5-1 CASSYRDRNTEAFF TGCGCCAGCAGCTACCGGGACAGAAACACTGAAGCTTTCTTT
TRBJ2-1 - - TRBV25-1 CATKDASSYNEQFF TGTGCCACTAAGGACGCGAGCTCCTACAATGAGCAGTTCTTC
TRBJ2-7 - - TRBV7-3 CASSLWASGTEGGEQYF TGTGCCAGCAGCTTATGGGCTTCCGGGACAGAGGGAGGCGAGCAGTACTTC
TRBJ2-5 - - TRBV27 CASSFWQSQETQYF TGTGCCAGCAGTTTTTGGCAGAGTCAAGAGACCCAGTACTTC
TRBJ1-5 - many TRBV19 CASSPTQGGGNQPQHF TGTGCCAGTAGTCCCACCCAGGGAGGGGGCAATCAGCCCCAGCATTTT
TRBJ2-5 - - TRBV5-4 CASSHNMSPETQYF TGTGCCAGCAGCCACAACATGTCTCCCGAGACCCAGTACTTC
TRBJ2-3 - - TRBV29-1 CRGEVAADTQYF TGCAGGGGGGAGGTGGCGGCAGATACGCAGTATTTT
TRBJ1-6 - - TRBV2 CASSEHPGSPLHF TGTGCCAGCAGTGAACACCCCGGATCCCCACTCCACTTT
TRBJ1-1 - - TRBV29-1 CSVDTYYTEAFF TGCAGCGTTGATACGTACTACACTGAAGCTTTCTTT
TRBJ1-1 TRBD1 - TRBV5-1 CASSLGTGQGLIEAFF TGCGCCAGCAGCTTGGGGACCGGACAGGGGTTAATAGAGGCTTTCTTT
TRBJ1-1 - - TRBV20-1 CSASRGTEAFF TGCAGTGCTAGTCGGGGGACTGAAGCTTTCTTT
TRBJ1-5 TRBD1 - TRBV19 CASTGQVYYQPQHF TGTGCCAGTACGGGACAGGTGTATTATCAGCCCCAGCATTTT
TRBJ2-7 - - TRBV30 CAWSWGGSSYEQYF TGTGCCTGGAGCTGGGGCGGTAGCTCCTACGAGCAGTACTTC
TRBJ1-5 - - TRBV4-1 CASSQGRGDQPQHF TGCGCCAGCAGCCAGGGCAGGGGTGATCAGCCCCAGCATTTT
TRBJ2-7 TRBD2 - TRBV7-2 CASKRGAVSYEQYF TGTGCCAGCAAGCGGGGGGCCGTCTCCTACGAGCAGTACTTC
TRBJ2-7 - - TRBV5-1 CASSESQGRYEQHF TGCGCCAGCAGTGAGAGTCAGGGGCGGTACGAGCAGCACTTC
TRBJ2-7 - - TRBV5-4 CASRSGARDPYEQYF TGTGCCAGCAGATCCGGGGCTAGAGATCCCTACGAGCAGTACTTC
TRBJ1-2 TRBD1 - TRBV5-4 CASSPDRSNYGYTF TGTGCCAGCAGCCCGGACAGGAGCAACTATGGCTACACCTTC
TRBJ1-2 TRBD1 - TRBV27 CASSTRGRDYGYTF TGTGCCAGCAGTACCAGGGGGCGCGACTATGGCTACACCTTC
TRBJ1-4 - few TRBV28 CASRAGRLKLFF TGTGCCAGCAGGGCCGGACGGCTTAAACTGTTTTTT
TRBJ1-4 - - TRBV4-2 CASSQASWTAEKLFF TGTGCCAGCAGCCAAGCCAGCTGGACTGCCGAAAAACTGTTTTTT
TRBJ2-1 - - TRBV25-1 CASRMDKNNEQFF TGTGCCAGCAGAATGGACAAAAACAATGAGCAGTTCTTC
TRBJ1-1 - - TRBV29-1 CSGHRNPDTEAFF TGCAGCGGTCATAGGAACCCCGACACTGAAGCTTTCTTT
TRBJ2-1 TRBD2 - TRBV29-1 CSVPRVTSGPSSYNEQFF TGCAGCGTCCCAAGGGTGACTAGCGGACCGAGCTCCTACAATGAGCAGTTCTTC
TRBJ2-3 TRBD2 - TRBV6-1 CASSEGLAGAADTQYF TGTGCCAGCAGTGAAGGACTAGCGGGAGCCGCAGATACGCAGTATTTT
TRBJ1-6 - - TRBV12-5 CASGLVRSFYNSPLHF TGTGCTAGTGGTTTGGTTCGGTCTTTCTATAATTCACCCCTCCACTTT
TRBJ1-5 - - TRBV5-1 CASSLMGVPEPQHF TGCGCCAGCAGCTTGATGGGGGTCCCGGAGCCCCAGCATTTT
TRBJ2-3 TRBD1 few TRBV12-5 CASGSGQTYTDTQYF TGTGCTAGTGGATCGGGACAGACATACACAGATACGCAGTATTTT
TRBJ1-5 - - TRBV6-6 CASSPRGTTGNQPQHF TGTGCCAGCAGTCCCCGGGGGACCACCGGCAATCAGCCCCAGCATTTT
TRBJ2-2 TRBD2 - TRBV5-8 CASSLGVRLAEAGELFF TGTGCCAGCAGCTTGGGGGTACGGCTAGCGGAGGCCGGGGAGCTGTTTTTT
TRBJ2-2 TRBD1 - TRBV10-3 CAISQRQGAETGELFF TGTGCCATCAGTCAAAGACAGGGGGCGGAAACCGGGGAGCTGTTTTTT
TRBJ1-1 TRBD1 once TRBV11-2 CASSSDRGGTEAFF TGTGCCAGCAGCTCGGACAGGGGGGGAACTGAAGCTTTCTTT
TRBJ2-5 - once TRBV7-2 CASSLVVAKGRYF TGTGCCAGCAGCTTAGTTGTAGCTAAGGGTCGGTACTTC
TRBJ2-7 TRBD1 - TRBV5-1 CASSLEGGSYEQYF TGCGCCAGCAGCCTTGAAGGGGGCTCGTACGAGCAGTACTTC
TRBJ2-7 - - TRBV10-1 CASSDTSYEQYF TGCGCCAGCAGTGACACCTCCTACGAGCAGTACTTC
TRBJ1-4 - - TRBV19 CASSHAGGLEKLFF TGTGCCAGTAGTCATGCCGGGGGCCTTGAAAAACTGTTTTTT